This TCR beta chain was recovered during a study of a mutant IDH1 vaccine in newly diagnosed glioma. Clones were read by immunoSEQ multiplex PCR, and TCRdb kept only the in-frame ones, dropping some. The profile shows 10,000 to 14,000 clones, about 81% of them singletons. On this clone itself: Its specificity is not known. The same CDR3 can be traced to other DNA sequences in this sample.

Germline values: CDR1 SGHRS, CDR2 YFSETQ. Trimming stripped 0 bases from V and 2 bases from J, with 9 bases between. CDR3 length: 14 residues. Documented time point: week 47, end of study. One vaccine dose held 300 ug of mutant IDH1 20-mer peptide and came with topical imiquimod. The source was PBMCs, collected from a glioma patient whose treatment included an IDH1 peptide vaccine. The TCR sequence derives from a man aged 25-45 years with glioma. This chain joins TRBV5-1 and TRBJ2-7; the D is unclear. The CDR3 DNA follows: TGCGCCAGCAGCTTGGACGGCCAACCCTACGAGCAGTACTTC. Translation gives CASSLDGQPYEQYF. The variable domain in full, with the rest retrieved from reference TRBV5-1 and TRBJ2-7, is KAGVTQTPRYLIKTRGQQVTLSCSPISGHRSVSWYQQTPGQGLQFLFEYFSETQRNKGNFPGRFSGRQFSNSRSEMNVSTLELGDSALYLCASSLDGQPYEQYFGPGTRLTVT.